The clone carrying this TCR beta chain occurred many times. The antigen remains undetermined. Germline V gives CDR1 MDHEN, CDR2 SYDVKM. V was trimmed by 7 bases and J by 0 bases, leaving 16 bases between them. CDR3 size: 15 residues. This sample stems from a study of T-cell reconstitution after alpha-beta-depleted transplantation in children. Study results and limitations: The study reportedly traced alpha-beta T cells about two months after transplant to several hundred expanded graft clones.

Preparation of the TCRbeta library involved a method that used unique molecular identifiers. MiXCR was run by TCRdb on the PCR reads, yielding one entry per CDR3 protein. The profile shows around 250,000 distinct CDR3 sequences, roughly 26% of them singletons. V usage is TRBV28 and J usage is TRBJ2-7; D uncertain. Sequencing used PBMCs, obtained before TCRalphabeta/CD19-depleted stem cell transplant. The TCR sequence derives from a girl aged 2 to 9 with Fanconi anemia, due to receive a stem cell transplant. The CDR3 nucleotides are TGTGCCAGCAACTCTCAGCGCGCGATCTCCTACGAGCAGTACTTC. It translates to CASNSQRAISYEQYF.